These 8 T cell receptor beta chains were sequenced from one sample in a study of blood T cell repertoires in COVID-19. The protocol was immunoSEQ multiplex PCR, while the TCRdb copy is restricted to in-frame clones and leaves out a portion. The data hold roughly 130,000 clones, with roughly 90% observed a single time. Sequencing was carried out using peripheral blood. All receptors derive from a man aged 55 to 70 with COVID-19, enrolled during active disease.

This clone was recorded only once. The rearrangement joins TRBV19 to TRBJ1-1, with D maybe TRBD1 (5 bases). CDR1 and CDR2 from the germline V gene are LNHDA and SQIVND (reference sequence). Trimming removed 3 bases from V and 7 bases from J, with 12 bases in between. There are 13 residues in the CDR3. In DNA, the CDR3 is TGTGCCAGTAGTATTATGGGGGGTGATGAAGCTTTCTTT. This sequence encodes CASSIMGGDEAFF.

The CDR3: CASSLGLGQGYEQYF. The CDR3 coding sequence is TGTGCCAGCAGCTTGGGGCTGGGACAGGGTTACGAGCAGTACTTC. The rearrangement uses TRBV5-6 and TRBJ2-7, with TRBD1 matching over 9 bases. The CDR3 covers 15 residues. V dropped 0 bases and J dropped 4; count of bases not matched to a gene: 5. Germline CDR1 is SGHDT and CDR2 is YYEEEE.

The chain uses TRBV6-5 and TRBJ1-2; 10 bases match TRBD1. Per the germline V gene, CDR1 is MNHEY and CDR2 is SVGAGI. This CDR3 comprises 14 residues. V was clipped by 7 bases and J by 4 bases; unmatched bases: 6. CDR3 region: CASTRDRGGYGYTF. Here the CDR3 DNA reads TGTGCCAGCACTCGGGACAGGGGTGGCTATGGCTACACCTTC.

The V gene is TRBV18, the J gene TRBJ1-1; a weak D match, TRBD1 (5 bases). Per the germline V gene, CDR1 is KGHSH and CDR2 is LQKENI. V was shortened by 4 bases and J by 2 bases, with 11 bases between the two germline ends. The CDR3 loop spans 14 amino acids. The CDR3 coding sequence is TGTGCCAGCTCACTTTCGCAGGGAAACACTGAAGCTTTCTTT. It encodes CASSLSQGNTEAFF.

This sequence joins TRBV6-1 and TRBJ2-1, with 8 nucleotides matching TRBD2. The germline gives CDR1 MNHNS, CDR2 SASEGT. J was trimmed by 2 bases and V by 0 bases; bases with no gene match: 6. CDR3 size: 17 residues. The CDR3 DNA is TGTGCCAGCAGTGAAGCGCTACTAGCGGACCCCTACAATGAGCAGTTCTTC. It codes for CASSEALLADPYNEQFF.

The chain recombines TRBV10-3 with TRBJ1-6, with 8 bases aligning to TRBD1. The CDR3 covers 14 residues. Germline V lookup: CDR1 ENHRY, CDR2 SYGVKD. The J segment lost 10 bases and the V segment lost 4 bases, leaving 6 bases of the junction unmatched. The DNA of the CDR3 is TGTGCCATCAGTGCGGACAGGGAAGAATCACCCCTCCACTTT. As protein: CAISADREESPLHF.

CDR3 residues: CASSLVGGGNTIYF. In DNA form, the CDR3 reads TGCGCCAGCAGCTTGGTGGGGGGTGGAAACACCATATATTTT. The chain links TRBV5-1 to TRBJ1-3, with D possibly matching TRBD1 (5 bases). Germline CDR1 reads SGHRS; CDR2 reads YFSETQ. The CDR3 loop spans 14 amino acids. Deletions cut 0 bases from V and 3 bases from J, with 7 bases between.

The chain is built from TRBV24-1 and TRBJ2-4; 9 positions match TRBD1. Per the germline V gene, CDR1 is KGHDR and CDR2 is SFDVKD. This CDR3 region has 15 residues. With 4 bases clipped from V and 4 bases from J, the junction kept 4 bases outside the gene matches. CDR3 region: CATSDRQGGKNIQYF. CDR3 bases: TGTGCCACCAGTGACCGACAGGGGGGGAAAAACATTCAGTACTTC.